Sequencing of this T cell receptor beta chain was carried out in a study of graft-versus-host responses after intestinal transplantation. On this clone itself: Its antigen is as yet unknown.

Assay used: immunoSEQ multiplex PCR; TCRdb lists only in-frame clones, some missing. The data contain approximately 99,000 clones, 91% of them singletons. V lost 2 bases and J lost 5; bases outside the gene matches: 16. There are 18 residues in the CDR3. Germline CDR1 reads KGHSH; CDR2 reads LQKENI. The sequence derives from a human donor who was the organ donor for an intestinal transplant. The sample consisted of unstimulated CD4+ T cells sorted from spleen or lymph node cells, taken before transplant. The chain couples TRBV18 to TRBJ2-7; TRBD1 matches 9 bases. CDR3 sequence reads: CASSPNLNWGTGYNEQYF. The CDR3 DNA follows: TGTGCCAGCTCACCAAATCTTAACTGGGGGACAGGGTATAACGAGCAGTACTTC. Full variable domain (remainder filled in from reference TRBV18 and TRBJ2-7): NAGVMQNPRHLVRRRGQEARLRCSPMKGHSHVYWYRQLPEEGLKFMVYLQKENIIDESGMPKERFSAEFPKEGPSILRIQQVVRGDSAAYFCASSPNLNWGTGYNEQYFGPGTRLTVT.